These 16 T cell receptor beta chains were sequenced from one sample in a study of T cell repertoires in cytomegalovirus infection (dated by TCRdb to the late 2010s). No antigens are known for them. Sequencing was carried out with an Illumina HiSeq 1500. TCRdb reworked the public reads: Q25 trimming with fastp, MiXCR clone assembly, productive beta chains retained. Merged by CDR3 protein, the rows form single entries marked with the most common genes and DNA. This sample comprises 110,000 to 150,000 distinct CDR3 sequences, roughly a third of them detected only once. The biggest ten clones account for 45% to 55% of the sample. In light of the paper, this sample's treatment or condition label describes: in vitro stimulation with specific CMV peptide epitopes to enrich CMV-specific T cells. The input for sequencing was CD8+ T cells from cultured PBMCs, taken from culture after CMV antigen stimulation. Source of these receptors: a human donor in good health (CMV status not recorded). Some clones in this sample may be carry-over from other donors' samples.

The chain combines TRBV27 with TRBJ2-4; D is perhaps TRBD1 (5 bases). V gave up 4 bases and J gave up 8 bases, with 15 bases separating them. CDR1 is MNHEY and CDR2 is SMNVEV in the germline V gene (reference sequence). The CDR3 extends over 14 amino acids. The CDR3: CASSSSRGRHIQYF. The CDR3 DNA is TGTGCCAGCAGTTCTTCTAGGGGTAGGCACATTCAGTACTTC.

The chain carries TRBV7-2 and TRBJ2-2, with a tentative D call TRBD2 (6 bases). CDR3 length: 13 residues. Germline-derived CDR1 and CDR2 are SGHTA and FQGNSA. The V end was cut by 5 bases, the J end by 6 bases, with 10 bases between. The DNA of the CDR3 is TGTGCCAGCAGCCCCTGGGGGGCCGGGGAGCTGTTTTTT. Translated: CASSPWGAGELFF. The variable domain in full, with the rest retrieved from reference TRBV7-2 and TRBJ2-2, is GAGVSQSPSNKVTEKGKDVELRCDPISGHTALYWYRQSLGQGLEFLIYFQGNSAPDKSGLPSDRFSAERTGGSVSTLTIQRTQQEDSAVYLCASSPWGAGELFFGEGSRLTVL.

The chain joins TRBV4-1 to TRBJ2-7; D call uncertain. The germline V gene encodes CDR1 MGHRA and CDR2 YSYEKL. This CDR3 has 17 amino acids. V shed 1 base and J shed 4 bases, with 20 bases lying between them. CDR3 nucleotides: TGCGCCAGCAGCCAAGCCTGCTGCCCCAAAGATAGGTACGAGCAGTACTTC. It encodes CASSQACCPKDRYEQYF.

This chain links TRBV4-2 with TRBJ2-1; D gene ambiguous. The CDR3 extends over 13 amino acids. The germline V gene encodes CDR1 LGHNA and CDR2 YNFKEQ. The germline V and J ends were trimmed by 0 bases and 6 bases, with 6 bases remaining between them. In DNA form, the CDR3 reads TGTGCCAGCAGCCAAGATCCACTCAATGAGCAGTTCTTC. It is translated as CASSQDPLNEQFF.

The CDR3 DNA follows: TGTGCCAGCAGCTTGGAAGGGGCGAGGAGACAGCCCCAGCATTTT. Translation gives CASSLEGARRQPQHF. V usage is TRBV5-5 and J usage is TRBJ1-5, with D perhaps matching TRBD1 (5 bases). CDR1 and CDR2 (germline): SGHKS, YYEKEE (reference sequence). Trimming cost V 0 bases and J 7 bases, with 14 bases left between them. This CDR3 region has 15 residues.

The V and J genes are TRBV27 and TRBJ1-3, with no clear D. The CDR3 has 13 residues. The V gene lost 8 bases and the J gene lost 0 bases, with 8 bases spanning the gap. Germline assignment: CDR1 MNHEY and CDR2 SMNVEV (reference sequence). The CDR3 reads CASGSYSGNTIYF. CDR3 bases: TGTGCCAGCGGAAGTTACTCTGGAAACACCATATATTTT.

This clonotype was picked up a small number of times. The chain links TRBV7-6 to TRBJ2-1; 7 nucleotides agree with TRBD1. V was pared by 1 base and J by 10 bases, with 7 bases of the junction left unmatched. Looked up from germline, CDR1 is SGHVS and CDR2 is FNYEAQ. The CDR3 has 14 amino acids. The CDR3, as DNA: TGTGCCAGCAGCTTAGGAGGATCGGGACAGGAGCAGTTCTTC. It specifies CASSLGGSGQEQFF.

There are a few counts of this clonotype. The chain combines TRBV12-3 or TRBV12-4 with TRBJ2-2, with D possibly matching TRBD1 (5 bases). The CDR3 has 18 amino acids. V was clipped by 6 bases and J by 0 bases, with 20 bases between them. This chain's CDR3 is CASSPKDIFATNTGELFF. The CDR3 nucleotides read TGTGCCAGCAGCCCTAAGGACATATTCGCTACGAACACCGGGGAGCTGTTTTTT.

The V call is TRBV5-4, the J call TRBJ2-3; D unclear. The V gene lost 0 bases and the J gene lost 3 bases, with 8 bases spanning the gap. The CDR3 is made up of 14 amino acids. Germline loops: CDR1 SGHNT, CDR2 YYREEE (reference sequence). In nucleotides, the CDR3 is TGTGCCAGCAGCTTGGACACCACTACAGATACGCAGTATTTT. It translates to CASSLDTTTDTQYF.

J is TRBJ1-1 and V is TRBV27; 7 bases are a match to TRBD1. The V segment lost 2 bases and the J segment 3 bases; nucleotides outside the gene matches: 3. The CDR3 covers 14 residues. Per germline, CDR1 MNHEY and CDR2 SMNVEV (reference sequence). The CDR3 sequence: CASSLDRAHTEAFF. The DNA of the CDR3 is TGTGCCAGCAGTTTAGACAGGGCCCACACTGAAGCTTTCTTT.

The chain links TRBV27 to TRBJ2-7; D is possibly TRBD1 (5 bases). Germline values: CDR1 MNHEY, CDR2 SMNVEV (reference sequence). CDR3 size: 12 residues. V was cut by 8 bases and J by 7 bases, with 15 bases left in between. In nucleotides, the CDR3 is TGTGCCAGCCAGAGGCCCGGACAAGAGCAGTACTTC. It is translated as CASQRPGQEQYF.

This rearrangement joins TRBV19 to TRBJ2-7, with TRBD2 matching over 9 bases. V was clipped by 3 bases and J by 4 bases; unmatched bases: 10. Germline values: CDR1 LNHDA, CDR2 SQIVND (reference sequence). This CDR3 has 16 amino acids. CDR3 nucleotides: TGTGCCAGTAGTATGTCAACCGGGACTAGCTTTTACGAGCAGTACTTC. Protein sequence: CASSMSTGTSFYEQYF.

This chain uses TRBV6-6 with TRBJ2-4; no firm D call. From germline, CDR1 is MNHNY and CDR2 SVGAGI (reference sequence). CDR3 size: 12 residues. The V and J ends lost 2 bases and 4 bases respectively, with 3 bases between them. CDR3 region: CASSYGKNIQYF. In DNA, the CDR3 is TGTGCCAGCAGTTACGGAAAAAACATTCAGTACTTC.

The DNA for the CDR3 is TGTGCCAGCAGTGGAGCGGGTTCACCCCTCCACTTT. It translates to CASSGAGSPLHF. This chain links TRBV2 with TRBJ1-6, with D unclear. The CDR3 is made up of 12 amino acids. V was shortened by 4 bases and J by 9 bases, with 7 bases between the two germline ends. Germline V gene lookup returns CDR1 SNHLY and CDR2 FYNNEI.

This clonotype was observed at least ten times. The rearrangement links TRBV27 to TRBJ2-7; 8 nucleotides line up with TRBD1. V dropped 5 bases and J dropped 3; count of bases not matched to a gene: 6. CDR3 length: 14 amino acids. CDR1 and CDR2 (germline): MNHEY, SMNVEV (reference sequence). Written as DNA, the CDR3 is TGTGCCAGCAGTCCCGGACAGGGCCTCTACGAGCAGTACTTC. Protein product: CASSPGQGLYEQYF.

This clonotype was counted a few times. The chain is built from TRBV4-1 and TRBJ2-5; tentatively, D is TRBD1 or TRBD2 (5 bases each). Germline assignment: CDR1 MGHRA and CDR2 YSYEKL. The CDR3 is 14 residues long. Trimming removed 3 bases at V and 1 base at J, with 9 bases between. The CDR3 loop is CASSQGPVQETQYF. CDR3 DNA sequence: TGCGCCAGCAGCCAGGGACCGGTCCAAGAGACCCAGTACTTC.